The rows below give T cell receptor beta chains drawn from one sample of a study of read filtering for tumor transcriptome and immune sequencing. TCRdb processed the reads anew with MiXCR; each CDR3 protein has one entry. The sample carries more than 20,000 distinct CDR3 sequences, 22% recorded once. Material for sequencing was a population of CD138-negative cells sorted from bone marrow. The receptors stem from a donor older than 35 with multiple myeloma. The CDR3 runs from the conserved cysteine through the conserved F or W. The order of the fields is V gene, D gene, J gene, clone size, CDR3 DNA, CDR3 protein. D genes are given only for firm matches. The size field is filled for only some rows; it gives once, few, many or a size class.

TRBV25-1	TRBD2	TRBJ2-3	many	TGTGCCAGCAGTGGTGTGACTAGCGGGGGAACGGGTACGCAGTATTTT	CASSGVTSGGTGTQYF
TRBV5-1	TRBD1	TRBJ1-1	.	TGCGCCAGCAGCTGGGGGGACAGGGCCACTGAAGCTTTCTTT	CASSWGDRATEAFF
TRBV19	.	TRBJ1-5	.	TGTGCCAGTAGTATGTTGGGGAATAATCAGCCCCAGCATTTT	CASSMLGNNQPQHF
TRBV19	TRBD2	TRBJ2-3	few	TGTGCCAGTAGTACCAGCGGGGGGTATTCAGATACGCAGTATTTT	CASSTSGGYSDTQYF
TRBV27	TRBD1	TRBJ1-4	many	TGTGCCAGCGGGGGACAGGGGGCGTCTAATGAAAAACTGTTTTTT	CASGGQGASNEKLFF
TRBV7-2	.	TRBJ2-2	many	TGTGCCAGCAGCTTAGGGCCGCCCTGGTCCACGAACACCGGGGAGCTGTTTTTT	CASSLGPPWSTNTGELFF
TRBV14	.	TRBJ1-4	many	TGTGCCAGCAGCCAAGGGGGGACGGATAATGAAAAACTGTTTTTT	CASSQGGTDNEKLFF
TRBV4-1	.	TRBJ1-1	many	TGCGCCAGCAGCCAAGTCAGGGGCGGAGGTGAAGCTTTCTTT	CASSQVRGGGEAFF
TRBV20-1	.	TRBJ2-2	once	TGCAGTGCTAGTTTAAGGCCTGCGAACACCGGGGAGCAGTTTTTT	CSASLRPANTGEQFF
TRBV6-5	TRBD2	TRBJ2-5	many	TGTGCCAGCAGTTACCGTGGACTAGCGGGAGTGGAGACCCAGTACTTC	CASSYRGLAGVETQYF
TRBV6-2/TRBV6-3	.	TRBJ1-1	.	TGTGCCAGCGGTTCCGACGGGGGGAACACTGAAGCTTTCTTT	CASGSDGGNTEAFF
TRBV6-1	.	TRBJ1-2	.	TGTGCCAGCAGTGAACAGGCTAGCTCCTCCTATGGTTACACCTTC	CASSEQASSSYGYTF
TRBV5-1	TRBD1	TRBJ1-1	many	TGCGCCAGCAGCCAAATTCGCACAGGGGGAGGAAACACTGAAGCTTTCTTT	CASSQIRTGGGNTEAFF
TRBV27	.	TRBJ2-2	.	TGTGCCACCAGTTTTATTTGGGCAGGCGGGAAGCTGTTTTTT	CATSFIWAGGKLFF
TRBV5-4	TRBD1	TRBJ2-7	few	TGTGCCAGCAACCGACAGGGGTCCTACGAGCAGTACTTC	CASNRQGSYEQYF
TRBV7-2	TRBD1	TRBJ1-1	many	TGTGCCAGCAGCTTAACAGGGGCGGGACCCGGGGGGACTGAAGCTTTCTTT	CASSLTGAGPGGTEAFF
TRBV7-9	.	TRBJ1-5	few	TGTGCCAGCAGCTTCGGGTATAGCAATCAGCCCCAGCATTTT	CASSFGYSNQPQHF
TRBV25-1	TRBD2	TRBJ2-5	many	TGTGCCAGCAGTGGACGGGGGGGAAGGGAGACCCAGTACTTC	CASSGRGGRETQYF
TRBV20-1	.	TRBJ2-2	few	TGCAGTGCTAGAGATTCCCTCCAGGGGTCGAACACCGGGGAGCTGTTTTTT	CSARDSLQGSNTGELFF
TRBV19	.	TRBJ2-1	.	TGTGCCTGTGAGGGGCTCACGAGCTCCTACAATGAGCAGTTCTTC	CACEGLTSSYNEQFF
TRBV18	.	TRBJ2-5	many	TGTGCCAGCTCACCACCATACGGGGGAGAGACCCAGTACTTC	CASSPPYGGETQYF
TRBV9	.	TRBJ2-3	many	TGTGCCAGCAGCCCCCGATCTCCTCCAGATACGCAGTATTTT	CASSPRSPPDTQYF
TRBV5-6	.	TRBJ2-1	many	TGTGCCAGCAGCTTAGGTCGTAAGGTGCATGAGCAGTTCTTC	CASSLGRKVHEQFF
TRBV20-1	TRBD1	TRBJ1-1	many	TGCAGTGCTAGAGATAAGGACAGGGGAGAGGACACTGAAGCTTTCTTT	CSARDKDRGEDTEAFF